A selection of T cell receptor beta chains follows, all from one sample in a study of T cells in Graves' hyperthyroidism and ophthalmopathy. TCRdb analysed the multiplex PCR reads with MiXCR anew, one entry per CDR3 protein. Among 450,000 to 700,000 distinct CDR3 sequences, under 60% were seen once, and the ten largest hold over 15%. The sequencing sample was made of peripheral blood or thyroid tissue (not recorded which). The receptor set was obtained from an adult woman with Graves' disease, either hyperthyroidism or ophthalmopathy (not recorded which). Each CDR3 is given with its conserved first and last residue. Each record gives: V gene, J gene, clone size, D gene, CDR3 DNA, CDR3 protein. A D gene is named only where the DNA matches it firmly. The size entry is marked missing in some rows and otherwise reads once, few, many or a size class.

v_gene: TRBV20-1; j_gene: TRBJ1-1; abundance: NA; d_gene: NA; CDR3nt: TGCAGTGCTAGACCGCACAGGGCGAACACTGAAGCTTTCTTT; CDR3aa: CSARPHRANTEAFF
v_gene: TRBV6-6; j_gene: TRBJ1-5; abundance: many; d_gene: NA; CDR3nt: TGTGCCAGCAGTTCGGGAGGACCCCAGCATTTT; CDR3aa: CASSSGGPQHF
v_gene: TRBV10-3; j_gene: TRBJ2-3; abundance: NA; d_gene: NA; CDR3nt: TGTGCCATCAGCGAGGATATTGTGGGAACGCAGTATTTT; CDR3aa: CAISEDIVGTQYF
v_gene: TRBV25-1; j_gene: TRBJ2-2; abundance: NA; d_gene: NA; CDR3nt: TGTGCCAGCAGTGCCCCACTTAACACCGGGGAGCTGTTTTTT; CDR3aa: CASSAPLNTGELFF
v_gene: TRBV12-3/TRBV12-4; j_gene: TRBJ2-7; abundance: many; d_gene: NA; CDR3nt: TGTGCCAGCAGCCCACAGGGTGACGAGCAGTACTTC; CDR3aa: CASSPQGDEQYF
v_gene: TRBV7-9; j_gene: TRBJ2-7; abundance: many; d_gene: NA; CDR3nt: TGTGCCAGCAGCAGCCTCCACGAGCAGTACTTC; CDR3aa: CASSSLHEQYF
v_gene: TRBV14; j_gene: TRBJ2-7; abundance: many; d_gene: NA; CDR3nt: TGTGCCAGCAGCCCAGAGTATCCAGACAGGAGACTCTACGAGCAGTACTTC; CDR3aa: CASSPEYPDRRLYEQYF
v_gene: TRBV5-1; j_gene: TRBJ2-7; abundance: many; d_gene: NA; CDR3nt: TGCGCCAGCAGCAAGGGCGGGCACGGCGAGCAGTACTTC; CDR3aa: CASSKGGHGEQYF
v_gene: TRBV28; j_gene: TRBJ1-4; abundance: few; d_gene: NA; CDR3nt: TGTGCCAGCAGTTTCAGCGAAAAACTGTTTTTT; CDR3aa: CASSFSEKLFF
v_gene: TRBV19; j_gene: TRBJ2-6; abundance: NA; d_gene: TRBD1; CDR3nt: TGTGCCAGTAGTACACGGACAGGGGCCGACGTCCTGACTTTC; CDR3aa: CASSTRTGADVLTF
v_gene: TRBV19; j_gene: TRBJ2-6; abundance: NA; d_gene: TRBD1; CDR3nt: TGTGCCAGTAGTACCGGACAGGGGATCTCTGGGGCCAACGTCCTGACTTTC; CDR3aa: CASSTGQGISGANVLTF
v_gene: TRBV25-1; j_gene: TRBJ2-5; abundance: NA; d_gene: TRBD1; CDR3nt: TGTGCCAGCAGTGGGGACAGGGCTGGGCAAGAGACCCAGTACTTC; CDR3aa: CASSGDRAGQETQYF
v_gene: TRBV11-2; j_gene: TRBJ2-5; abundance: few; d_gene: NA; CDR3nt: TGTGCCAGCAGCCACAGGACTACGGAGACCCAGTACTTC; CDR3aa: CASSHRTTETQYF
v_gene: TRBV29-1; j_gene: TRBJ1-2; abundance: NA; d_gene: NA; CDR3nt: TGCAGCGCTACCCGGGGTAGTGACTACACCTTC; CDR3aa: CSATRGSDYTF
v_gene: TRBV12-3/TRBV12-4; j_gene: TRBJ2-7; abundance: NA; d_gene: TRBD1; CDR3nt: TGTGCCAGCATGCCGACAGGGGGATCCTACGAGCAGTACTTC; CDR3aa: CASMPTGGSYEQYF
v_gene: TRBV6-5; j_gene: TRBJ1-6; abundance: many; d_gene: TRBD1; CDR3nt: TGTGCCAGCAGTTGGGACAGAAATTCACCCCTCCACTTT; CDR3aa: CASSWDRNSPLHF
v_gene: TRBV24-1; j_gene: TRBJ2-2; abundance: few; d_gene: NA; CDR3nt: TGTGCCACCAGTGATTCGCCAGGGGTTCGCGGGGAGCTGTTTTTT; CDR3aa: CATSDSPGVRGELFF
v_gene: TRBV6-1; j_gene: TRBJ1-2; abundance: many; d_gene: NA; CDR3nt: TGTGCCAGCAGTGAATGGTCGACATATGGCTACACCTTC; CDR3aa: CASSEWSTYGYTF
v_gene: TRBV7-9; j_gene: TRBJ1-6; abundance: few; d_gene: NA; CDR3nt: TGTGCCAGCAAGGGGGAGAACTCACCCCTCCACTTT; CDR3aa: CASKGENSPLHF
v_gene: TRBV4-2; j_gene: TRBJ2-7; abundance: many; d_gene: NA; CDR3nt: TGTGCCAGCAGCCAACCCTCTAGCGTCTACGAGCAGTACTTC; CDR3aa: CASSQPSSVYEQYF
v_gene: TRBV4-1; j_gene: TRBJ1-1; abundance: NA; d_gene: NA; CDR3nt: TGCGCCAGCAGCCAAGAGGGGCAGGTTACCTTCATGAACACTGAAGCTTTCTTT; CDR3aa: CASSQEGQVTFMNTEAFF
v_gene: TRBV7-3; j_gene: TRBJ2-2; abundance: NA; d_gene: NA; CDR3nt: TGTGCCAGCAGCTTAACGGCGGGCAACACCGGGGAGCTGTTTTTT; CDR3aa: CASSLTAGNTGELFF
v_gene: TRBV19; j_gene: TRBJ2-7; abundance: few; d_gene: NA; CDR3nt: TGTGCCAGCAGCGGCGAGGGGGGGCAGGTGGAGCAGTATTTC; CDR3aa: CASSGEGGQVEQYF
v_gene: TRBV20-1; j_gene: TRBJ2-7; abundance: many; d_gene: TRBD2; CDR3nt: TGCAGTGCTACCGCGGGGGAATACGAGCAGTACTTC; CDR3aa: CSATAGEYEQYF
v_gene: TRBV7-9; j_gene: TRBJ1-2; abundance: NA; d_gene: NA; CDR3nt: TGTGCCAGCAGCTTAGCGGATCGACTCTTTAACTATGGCTACACCTTC; CDR3aa: CASSLADRLFNYGYTF
v_gene: TRBV25-1; j_gene: TRBJ1-6; abundance: NA; d_gene: TRBD1; CDR3nt: TGTACCAGCAGAGGCCTCGGGACAGCGAGTTCGCCCCTCCACTTT; CDR3aa: CTSRGLGTASSPLHF
v_gene: TRBV5-6; j_gene: TRBJ1-5; abundance: many; d_gene: NA; CDR3nt: TGTGCCAGCAGCTTCCGGGGGGTATGGGGCCAGCCCCAGCATTTT; CDR3aa: CASSFRGVWGQPQHF
v_gene: TRBV9; j_gene: TRBJ2-3; abundance: NA; d_gene: NA; CDR3nt: TGTGCCAGCAGCGTAGACGGTCCTAGGACAGATACGCAGTATTTT; CDR3aa: CASSVDGPRTDTQYF
v_gene: TRBV7-2; j_gene: TRBJ2-7; abundance: NA; d_gene: NA; CDR3nt: TGTGCCAGCAGCTTACGCGTGAGCGAGCAGTACTTC; CDR3aa: CASSLRVSEQYF
v_gene: TRBV10-3; j_gene: TRBJ2-7; abundance: NA; d_gene: NA; CDR3nt: TGTGCCATCGCGGCCCCGGAAGGCTACGAGCAGTACTTC; CDR3aa: CAIAAPEGYEQYF
v_gene: TRBV27; j_gene: TRBJ1-1; abundance: NA; d_gene: NA; CDR3nt: TGTGCCAGCAGTCCCATAGGCAGTGAAGCTTTCTTT; CDR3aa: CASSPIGSEAFF
v_gene: TRBV7-9; j_gene: TRBJ2-5; abundance: many; d_gene: NA; CDR3nt: TGTGCCAGCAGCGAGGGGGGCTGGGAGACCCAGTACTTC; CDR3aa: CASSEGGWETQYF
v_gene: TRBV7-2; j_gene: TRBJ1-5; abundance: NA; d_gene: NA; CDR3nt: TGTGCCAGCAGCTTAATCCAGACCAATCAGCCCCAGCATTTT; CDR3aa: CASSLIQTNQPQHF
v_gene: TRBV14; j_gene: TRBJ2-7; abundance: NA; d_gene: TRBD1; CDR3nt: TGTGCCAGCAGCCAGAGCATACGGGACAGGGGTCCCTACGAGCAGTACTTC; CDR3aa: CASSQSIRDRGPYEQYF
v_gene: TRBV10-3; j_gene: TRBJ2-7; abundance: NA; d_gene: NA; CDR3nt: TGTGCCATCAGTGAAAAGCGAACCTACGAGCAGTACTTC; CDR3aa: CAISEKRTYEQYF
v_gene: TRBV2; j_gene: TRBJ1-5; abundance: many; d_gene: NA; CDR3nt: TGTGCCAGCAGTGAATTTTCGGTTAATCAGCCCCAGCATTTT; CDR3aa: CASSEFSVNQPQHF
v_gene: TRBV7-2; j_gene: TRBJ2-7; abundance: NA; d_gene: NA; CDR3nt: TGTGCCAGCAGCTTCCTGACGGATCCAATTTACGAGCAGTACTTC; CDR3aa: CASSFLTDPIYEQYF
v_gene: TRBV10-1; j_gene: TRBJ2-5; abundance: NA; d_gene: NA; CDR3nt: TGCGCCAGCAGTGAGTCCTGGTCTCGAGAGACCCAGTACTTC; CDR3aa: CASSESWSRETQYF
v_gene: TRBV7-9; j_gene: TRBJ1-4; abundance: many; d_gene: TRBD1; CDR3nt: TGTGCCAGCAGCCCCCTCGACAGGGTGGGCGAAAAACTGTTTTTT; CDR3aa: CASSPLDRVGEKLFF
v_gene: TRBV29-1; j_gene: TRBJ2-7; abundance: many; d_gene: TRBD2; CDR3nt: TGCAGCGTTGGGAAGTGGTCTAGCGGTACCTACGAGCAGTACTTC; CDR3aa: CSVGKWSSGTYEQYF
v_gene: TRBV10-3; j_gene: TRBJ1-1; abundance: many; d_gene: NA; CDR3nt: TGTGCCATCAGTGGTAGGTGGGGGAACACTGAAGCTTTCTTT; CDR3aa: CAISGRWGNTEAFF
v_gene: TRBV12-3/TRBV12-4; j_gene: TRBJ1-5; abundance: NA; d_gene: NA; CDR3nt: TGTGCCAGCAGCCGCGACTATCAGCCCCAGCATTTT; CDR3aa: CASSRDYQPQHF
v_gene: TRBV7-2; j_gene: TRBJ2-7; abundance: NA; d_gene: TRBD1; CDR3nt: TGTGCCAGCAGCACACAGGGGTACCCCCCGGGCGAGCAGTACTTC; CDR3aa: CASSTQGYPPGEQYF
v_gene: TRBV6-5; j_gene: TRBJ1-2; abundance: many; d_gene: NA; CDR3nt: TGTGCCAGCAGGGGGATATCTGGCTACACCTTC; CDR3aa: CASRGISGYTF
v_gene: TRBV29-1; j_gene: TRBJ2-7; abundance: NA; d_gene: NA; CDR3nt: TGCAGCGTTTGGGGAGAGGGAAACAATGAGCAGTACTTC; CDR3aa: CSVWGEGNNEQYF
v_gene: TRBV12-3/TRBV12-4; j_gene: TRBJ1-5; abundance: many; d_gene: TRBD1; CDR3nt: TGTGCCAGCAGTTTGAGGGGGCGAGGGCAGCCCCAGCATTTT; CDR3aa: CASSLRGRGQPQHF
v_gene: TRBV7-3; j_gene: TRBJ1-6; abundance: NA; d_gene: NA; CDR3nt: TGCGCCAGCAGCCTACAGGGACTTGATTCACCCCTCCACTTT; CDR3aa: CASSLQGLDSPLHF
v_gene: TRBV10-3; j_gene: TRBJ1-2; abundance: NA; d_gene: NA; CDR3nt: TGTGCCATCAGTGAGTCGACGGGGGTCGTCTACACCTTC; CDR3aa: CAISESTGVVYTF
v_gene: TRBV9; j_gene: TRBJ2-2; abundance: many; d_gene: NA; CDR3nt: TGTGCCAGCAGCGTCGGTGGTGGGCACACCGGGGAGCTGTTTTTT; CDR3aa: CASSVGGGHTGELFF
v_gene: TRBV5-1; j_gene: TRBJ2-5; abundance: NA; d_gene: NA; CDR3nt: TGCGCCAGCAGCCCTCAGGGCAGTAGACAAGAGACCCAGTACTTC; CDR3aa: CASSPQGSRQETQYF
v_gene: TRBV20-1; j_gene: TRBJ2-1; abundance: NA; d_gene: NA; CDR3nt: TGCAGTGCTTCCGAATTCGGTCCATCCTACAATGAGCAGTTCTTC; CDR3aa: CSASEFGPSYNEQFF
v_gene: TRBV4-1; j_gene: TRBJ1-2; abundance: NA; d_gene: NA; CDR3nt: TGCGCCAGCTCAGGGTTCGGCTCACGACGACAGACTCACTACACCTTC; CDR3aa: CASSGFGSRRQTHYTF
v_gene: TRBV5-8; j_gene: TRBJ1-1; abundance: NA; d_gene: NA; CDR3nt: TGTGCCAGCAGTCAACGGGGAAATGGAGCTTTCTTT; CDR3aa: CASSQRGNGAFF
v_gene: TRBV7-2; j_gene: TRBJ1-1; abundance: NA; d_gene: NA; CDR3nt: TGTGCCAGCAGCTTAGATCGAAGGGACGCTTTCTTT; CDR3aa: CASSLDRRDAFF
v_gene: TRBV24-1; j_gene: TRBJ2-2; abundance: NA; d_gene: NA; CDR3nt: NA; CDR3aa: CATSGPGSCFF